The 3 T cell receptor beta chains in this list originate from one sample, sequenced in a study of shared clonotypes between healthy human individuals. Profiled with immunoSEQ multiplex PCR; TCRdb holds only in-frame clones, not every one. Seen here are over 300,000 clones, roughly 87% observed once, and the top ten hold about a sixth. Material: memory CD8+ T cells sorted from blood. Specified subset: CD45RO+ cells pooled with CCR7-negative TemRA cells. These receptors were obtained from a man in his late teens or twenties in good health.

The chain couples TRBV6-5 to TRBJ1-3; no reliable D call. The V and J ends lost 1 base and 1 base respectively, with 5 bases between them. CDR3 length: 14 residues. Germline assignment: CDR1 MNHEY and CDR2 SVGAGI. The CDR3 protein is CASSYFPSGNTIYF. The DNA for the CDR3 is TGTGCCAGCAGTTACTTTCCATCTGGAAACACCATATATTTT.

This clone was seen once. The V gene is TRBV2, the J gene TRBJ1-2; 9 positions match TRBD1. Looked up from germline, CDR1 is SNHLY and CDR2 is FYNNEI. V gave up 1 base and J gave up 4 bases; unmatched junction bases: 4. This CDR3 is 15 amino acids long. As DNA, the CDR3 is TGTGCCAGCAGTGAAGGAGGACAGGGGCTCTATGGCTACACCTTC. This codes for CASSEGGQGLYGYTF.

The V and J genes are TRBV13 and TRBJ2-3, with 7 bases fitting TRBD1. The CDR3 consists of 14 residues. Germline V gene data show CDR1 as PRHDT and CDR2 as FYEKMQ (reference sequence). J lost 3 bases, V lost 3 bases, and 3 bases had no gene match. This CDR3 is CASSLGQPTDTQYF. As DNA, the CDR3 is TGTGCCAGCAGCTTGGGACAGCCTACAGATACGCAGTATTTT.